What follows are 17 T cell receptor beta chains derived from one specimen sequenced in a study of blood T cell repertoires in COVID-19. The data were produced by immunoSEQ multiplex PCR, yet TCRdb's version contains in-frame clones alone and is incomplete. The data hold about 250,000 clones, with roughly 85% observed a single time. Sequencing used PBMCs or T cells enriched from blood (not recorded which). These TCRs come from a woman in her twenties or thirties who had recovered from COVID-19.

This chain joins TRBV18 and TRBJ2-4; no firm D call. The CDR3 spans 14 residues. Germline CDR1 and CDR2: KGHSH and LQKENI. Deletions cut 6 bases from V and 9 bases from J, with 18 bases between. The CDR3 spells CASSSRVSFTIQYF. The CDR3 DNA reads TGTGCCAGCTCCTCCCGGGTTTCCTTTACCATTCAGTACTTC.

J is TRBJ1-2 and V is TRBV9, with 9 nucleotides matching TRBD1. Germline V lookup: CDR1 SGDLS, CDR2 YYNGEE. With V trimmed by 4 bases and J by 2 bases, 3 bases remained unmatched. This CDR3 spans 14 amino acids. The CDR3 DNA is TGTGCCAGCAGCCGACAGGGGGAGAACTATGGCTACACCTTC. Protein sequence: CASSRQGENYGYTF.

The gene calls are TRBV29-1 and TRBJ2-3; possible D gene TRBD1, 5 bases. Germline CDR1 reads SQVTM; CDR2 reads ANQGSEA. The CDR3 is made up of 14 amino acids. V dropped 6 bases and J dropped 0 bases, with 13 bases sitting between them. The CDR3 DNA follows: TGCAGCGTGCGAATGGGGCTTAGCACAGATACGCAGTATTTT. Protein: CSVRMGLSTDTQYF.

This clone is a singleton in its sample. The V call is TRBV18, the J call TRBJ2-2; 9 nucleotides match TRBD2. Germline values: CDR1 KGHSH, CDR2 LQKENI. V shed 3 bases and J 4 bases; nucleotides not matched to a gene: 6. The CDR3 consists of 16 residues. CDR3 sequence (DNA): TGTGCCAGCTCACCTCCCGGGACTAGCTCCACCGGGGAGCTGTTTTTT. This encodes CASSPPGTSSTGELFF.

The V call is TRBV12-5, the J call TRBJ2-7, with TRBD1 identical over 7 bases. This CDR3 has 12 residues. Germline CDR1 and CDR2: LGHNT and FRNRAP. After removal of 11 bases from V and 3 bases from J, the junction contained 7 bases not matched to a gene. The CDR3 bases are TGTGCTGGCGACAGGGTCCTCTACGAGCAGTACTTC. Translated, it gives CAGDRVLYEQYF.

This clone occurred a few times. The rearrangement links TRBV2 to TRBJ2-2, with 9 bases lining up with TRBD1. The CDR3 covers 14 residues. Per the germline V gene, CDR1 is SNHLY and CDR2 is FYNNEI. After removal of 6 bases from V and 4 bases from J, the junction contained 3 bases not matched to a gene. The CDR3 DNA sequence: TGTGCCAGCAGGGGACAGGGTTCCACCGGGGAGCTGTTTTTT. Its translation: CASRGQGSTGELFF. The complete variable domain, with remaining parts taken from reference TRBV2 and TRBJ2-2, reads EPEVTQTPSHQVTQMGQEVILRCVPISNHLYFYWYRQILGQKVEFLVSFYNNEISEKSEIFDDQFSVERPDGSNFTLKIRSTKLEDSAMYFCASRGQGSTGELFFGEGSRLTVL.

This clone was recorded only once. This chain uses TRBV5-1 with TRBJ2-7; D is possibly TRBD2 (6 bases). This CDR3 has 14 residues. Trimming took off 5 bases at V and 6 bases at J, with 18 bases between the two ends. Germline lookup yields CDR1 SGHRS and CDR2 YFSETQ. CDR3 DNA: TGCGCCAGCAGGCCACAGACTAGAGTAAGCGAGCAGTACTTC. Amino acid sequence: CASRPQTRVSEQYF.

The genes are TRBV9 and TRBJ2-7; 7 nucleotides align to TRBD1. Germline V gives CDR1 SGDLS, CDR2 YYNGEE. Unmatched junction bases numbered 8, after V lost 0 bases and J lost 5 bases. This CDR3 has 15 residues. Here the CDR3 DNA reads TGTGCCAGCAGCGTAGGGCTCGGGACAGCAAACGAGCAGTACTTC. Translated: CASSVGLGTANEQYF.

V is TRBV5-4 and J is TRBJ1-1; TRBD1 matches at 7 bases. CDR3 length: 16 amino acids. The germline gives CDR1 SGHNT, CDR2 YYREEE (reference sequence). V was clipped by 4 bases and J by 0 bases; unmatched bases: 9. The CDR3 DNA reads TGTGCCAGCAGCCCCCGACAGGGTAGTATGAACACTGAAGCTTTCTTT. It translates to CASSPRQGSMNTEAFF.

V gene TRBV28 combines with J gene TRBJ2-7; D perhaps matches TRBD2 (6 bases). This CDR3 comprises 12 residues. V was shortened by 3 bases and J by 7 bases, with 10 bases between the two germline ends. In germline, CDR1 is MDHEN, CDR2 SYDVKM. CDR3 protein: CASSFRGREQYF. In DNA form, the CDR3 reads TGTGCCAGCAGTTTCCGGGGGAGAGAGCAGTACTTC.

This chain connects TRBV7-9 to TRBJ1-3, with no clear D. Germline-derived CDR1 and CDR2 are SEHNR and FQNEAQ (reference sequence). The CDR3 sequence is 12 residues long. The CDR3 spells CDIWTSGNTIYF. The DNA for the CDR3 is TGTGACATCTGGACTTCTGGAAACACCATATATTTT.

The V and J genes are TRBV5-1 and TRBJ2-2, with D possibly matching TRBD1 (5 bases). The V gene's germline CDR1 is SGHRS and CDR2 YFSETQ. Trimming took 4 bases from V and 6 from J, leaving 10 bases between them. The CDR3 has 13 residues. The CDR3 DNA reads TGCGCCAGCAGCCCAGGGCGCGCCGGGGAGCTGTTTTTT. Amino acid sequence: CASSPGRAGELFF.

This sequence joins TRBV5-3 and TRBJ1-2; no definite D call. Being an ORF, TRBV5-3 has a function that is uncertain. Trimming stripped 4 bases from V and 4 bases from J, with 14 bases between. This CDR3 is built from 14 residues. Here the CDR3 reads CARSGEGWGYGYTF. The CDR3 DNA is TGTGCCAGAAGCGGCGAGGGCTGGGGCTATGGCTACACCTTC.

This rearrangement joins TRBV6-1 to TRBJ2-5, with a tentative D call TRBD2 (6 bases). V lost 1 base, J lost 5 bases, and 14 bases lay in between. The germline CDR1 and CDR2 sequences are MNHNS and SASEGT. This CDR3 is built from 15 residues. The CDR3 DNA is TGTGCCAGCAGTGAAGGAGGAGGGGTTAAGGAGACCCAGTACTTC. Amino acid sequence: CASSEGGGVKETQYF.

The chain employs TRBV7-6 and TRBJ1-1; D is ambiguous. V lost 1 base to trimming and J lost 1 base, with 10 bases between them. There are 15 residues in the CDR3. Germline lookup yields CDR1 SGHVS and CDR2 FNYEAQ. The CDR3 sequence: CASSLVDPWNTEAFF. The CDR3 DNA reads TGTGCCAGCAGCTTAGTAGATCCCTGGAACACTGAAGCTTTCTTT.

The J gene is TRBJ1-2, the V gene TRBV30; maybe TRBD1 (5 bases). Trimming shortened V by 2 bases and J by 6 bases, and 10 bases separated the two germline ends. Germline CDR1 GTSNPN, CDR2 SVGIG (reference sequence). The CDR3 length is 12 residues. DNA for the CDR3: TGTGCCTGGAGTAGCCTGGGGCATGGCTACACCTTC. This codes for CAWSSLGHGYTF.

The rearrangement uses TRBV18 and TRBJ2-1; the match to TRBD1 covers 8 bases. With V trimmed by 6 bases and J by 8 bases, 9 bases remained unmatched. The germline CDR1 and CDR2 sequences are KGHSH and LQKENI. The CDR3 loop spans 14 amino acids. CDR3: CASSHGQGGDEQFF. As DNA, the CDR3 is TGTGCCAGCTCCCACGGACAGGGCGGCGATGAGCAGTTCTTC.